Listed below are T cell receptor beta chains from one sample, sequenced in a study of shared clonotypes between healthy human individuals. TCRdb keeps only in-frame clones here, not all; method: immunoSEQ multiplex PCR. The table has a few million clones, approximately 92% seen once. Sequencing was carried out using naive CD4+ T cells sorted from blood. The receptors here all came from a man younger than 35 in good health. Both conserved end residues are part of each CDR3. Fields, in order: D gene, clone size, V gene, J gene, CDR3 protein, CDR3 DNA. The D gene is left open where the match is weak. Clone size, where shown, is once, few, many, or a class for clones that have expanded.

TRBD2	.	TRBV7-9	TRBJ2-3	CASSLGTSEDTQYF	TGTGCCAGCAGCTTAGGGACTAGCGAAGATACGCAGTATTTT
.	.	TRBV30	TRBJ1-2	CAWSDRWDGYTF	TGTGCCTGGAGTGACAGGTGGGACGGCTACACCTTC
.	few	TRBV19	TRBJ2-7	CASSRQTSYEQYF	TGTGCCAGTAGTCGACAGACCTCCTACGAGCAGTACTTC
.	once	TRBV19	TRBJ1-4	CASSTRRLENEKLFF	TGTGCCAGTAGTACCCGACGGCTTGAAAATGAAAAACTGTTTTTT
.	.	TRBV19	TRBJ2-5	CASSMTGVETQYF	TGTGCCAGTAGTATGACTGGGGTGGAGACCCAGTACTTC
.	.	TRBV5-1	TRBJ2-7	CASSPGGAYEQYF	TGCGCCAGCAGCCCGGGGGGCGCCTACGAGCAGTACTTC
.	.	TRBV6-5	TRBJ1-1	CASSYSGTKGTFF	TGTGCCAGCAGTTACTCTGGGACAAAGGGGACTTTCTTT
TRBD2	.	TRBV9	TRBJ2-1	CASSEVGGSYNEQFF	TGTGCCAGCAGCGAAGTGGGGGGGTCCTACAATGAGCAGTTCTTC
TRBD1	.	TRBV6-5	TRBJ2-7	CASSSRTGGYEQYF	TGTGCCAGCAGTTCTCGGACAGGGGGCTACGAGCAGTACTTC
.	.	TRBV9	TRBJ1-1	CASSVEGGTEAFF	TGTGCCAGCAGCGTAGAGGGGGGCACTGAAGCTTTCTTT
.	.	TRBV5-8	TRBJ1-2	CASSLAQGVSSYTF	TGTGCCAGCAGCTTGGCGCAGGGTGTCTCATCCTACACCTTC
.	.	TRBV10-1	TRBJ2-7	CASSDSAASPYEQYF	TGCGCCAGCAGTGATTCGGCTGCAAGCCCCTACGAGCAGTACTTC
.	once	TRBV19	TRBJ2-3	CASSIFPRGGSTDTQYF	TGTGCCAGTAGTATATTTCCCAGGGGGGGGAGCACAGATACGCAGTATTTT
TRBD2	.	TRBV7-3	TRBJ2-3	CASSPAGSTDTQYF	TGTGCCAGCAGCCCAGCGGGAAGCACAGATACGCAGTATTTT
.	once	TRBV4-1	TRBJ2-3	CASSAPGQGGALSQYF	TGCGCCAGCAGCGCCCCGGGGCAGGGGGGAGCCCTTAGCCAGTATTTT
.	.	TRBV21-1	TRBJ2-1	CASSTRTSAYNEQFF	TGTGCCAGCAGCACTCGGACTAGCGCATACAATGAGCAGTTCTTC
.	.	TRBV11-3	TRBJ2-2	CASSPDPVGTGELFF	TGTGCCAGCAGCCCGGACCCGGTAGGCACCGGGGAGCTGTTTTTT
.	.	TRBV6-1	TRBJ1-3	CASSLVRAGNTIYF	TGTGCCAGCAGCCTGGTAAGGGCTGGAAACACCATATATTTT
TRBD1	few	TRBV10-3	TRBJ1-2	CAISADRDYGYTF	TGTGCCATCAGTGCTGACAGGGACTATGGCTACACCTTC
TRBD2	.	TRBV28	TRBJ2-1	CASSLISGGTNNEQFF	TGTGCCAGCAGTTTAATTAGCGGGGGGACTAACAATGAGCAGTTCTTC
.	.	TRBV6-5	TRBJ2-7	CASSDPLRTVEQYF	TGTGCCAGCAGTGACCCTTTGCGGACGGTAGAGCAGTACTTC
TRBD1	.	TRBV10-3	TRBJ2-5	CAISGYSDRAGETQYF	TGTGCCATCAGTGGTTACTCGGACAGGGCTGGAGAGACCCAGTACTTC
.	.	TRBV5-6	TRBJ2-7	CASSPWGFSSYEQYF	TGTGCCAGCAGCCCGTGGGGGTTCTCCTCCTACGAGCAGTACTTC
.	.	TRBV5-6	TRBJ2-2	CASSLAFAGGELFF	TGTGCCAGCAGCTTGGCCTTTGCCGGGGGGGAGCTGTTTTTT
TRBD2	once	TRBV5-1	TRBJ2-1	CASSLELLAGGLNEQFF	TGCGCCAGCAGCTTGGAACTACTAGCGGGAGGGCTCAATGAGCAGTTCTTC
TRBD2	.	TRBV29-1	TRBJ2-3	CSVGTSGSEDTQYF	TGCAGCGTGGGTACTAGCGGGAGTGAAGATACGCAGTATTTT
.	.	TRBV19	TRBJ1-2	CASSTDRSGSGYTF	TGTGCCAGTAGTACAGATCGTTCGGGGTCGGGCTACACCTTC
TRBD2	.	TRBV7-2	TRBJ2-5	CASSLPGGLMRETQYF	TGTGCCAGCAGCTTACCCGGGGGGTTGATGAGAGAGACCCAGTACTTC
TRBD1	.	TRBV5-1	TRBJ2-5	CASSKQGLQETQYF	TGCGCCAGCAGCAAACAGGGGCTACAAGAGACCCAGTACTTC
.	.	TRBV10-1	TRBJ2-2	CASSALGGASVGELFF	TGCGCCAGCAGCGCCCTTGGGGGAGCGTCAGTTGGGGAGCTGTTTTTT
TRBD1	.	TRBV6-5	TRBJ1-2	CASSYGQGVAGYTF	TGTGCCAGCAGTTATGGACAGGGGGTTGCTGGCTACACCTTC
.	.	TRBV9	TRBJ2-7	CASSAEGHTSSYEQYF	TGTGCCAGCAGCGCCGAGGGACACACTAGCTCCTACGAGCAGTACTTC
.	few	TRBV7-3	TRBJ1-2	CASSLDGYGYTF	TGTGCCAGCAGCTTAGACGGCTATGGCTACACCTTC
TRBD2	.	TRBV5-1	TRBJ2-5	CASSLGGAGANQETQYF	TGCGCCAGCAGCTTGGGGGGAGCGGGGGCTAACCAAGAGACCCAGTACTTC
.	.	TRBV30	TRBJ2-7	CAWTTGSPYEQYF	TGTGCCTGGACCACAGGGAGTCCCTACGAGCAGTACTTC
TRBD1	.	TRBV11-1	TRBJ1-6	CASSRTGGGSPLHF	TGTGCCAGCAGCCGGACAGGGGGCGGCTCACCCCTCCACTTT